This T cell receptor beta chain was profiled in a study of T cells in Graves' hyperthyroidism and ophthalmopathy. The TCR beta CDR3 regions underwent amplification using RNA transcripts as the source. When the TCR CDR3 underwent first-round RT-PCR, the HTBI primer set was used. A single record per CDR3 protein comes from TCRdb applying MiXCR to the multiplex PCR reads. The sample has hundreds of thousands of distinct CDR3 sequences; roughly 15% are singletons. Findings of the study overall: In the blood, most expanded thyroid clonotypes above 0.001 appeared as well.

Many counts were recorded for this clonotype. As yet, its antigen is unknown. This CDR3 is built from 16 residues. Germline CDR1 KGHSH, CDR2 LQKENI. Unmatched junction bases numbered 5, after V lost 3 bases and J lost 3 bases. J is TRBJ2-2 and V is TRBV18, with 9 bases fitting TRBD2. Sequencing was done on a sample of blood. This receptor was obtained from a woman aged 55-70 years with Graves' ophthalmopathy. CDR3 in amino acids: CASSPDSGSDTGELFF. The CDR3 DNA is TGTGCCAGCTCACCTGATAGCGGGAGCGACACCGGGGAGCTGTTTTTT.